This is a list of T cell receptor beta chains from one sample in a study of post-analysis software for immune sequencing data. TCRdb recomputed calls from the PCR reads with MiXCR, one row per CDR3 protein. Of hundreds of thousands of distinct CDR3 sequences in the sample, roughly three fifths were seen once. Sequencing was performed on blood. The receptor set was obtained from a girl aged 2 to 10 with multiple sclerosis. Both conserved end residues are part of each CDR3.

v_gene	j_gene	CDR3aa
TRBV12-3/TRBV12-4	TRBJ2-1	CASSPVGEANEQFF
TRBV24-1	TRBJ2-1	CATSDRNEQFF
TRBV5-1	NA	CASSSRQGDYEQYF
TRBV7-2	TRBJ2-3	CASSLGQGTDTQYF
TRBV7-2	TRBJ2-3	CASSLAAGESDTQYF
TRBV18	TRBJ1-4	CASSPSWGLNEKLFF
TRBV29-1	TRBJ2-5	CSVSGERGETQYF
TRBV6-1	TRBJ1-5	CASRKTGLYSNQPQHF
TRBV25-1	TRBJ2-7	CASSEWDRRDRYEQYF
TRBV6-5	NA	CASSPGVASGGEQYF
TRBV7-9	TRBJ1-2	CASIGGGVNYGYTF
TRBV9	TRBJ2-6	CASSVSGGPRSGANVLTF
TRBV11-3	TRBJ2-5	CASSLTVRGQEETQYF
TRBV5-6	NA	CASSSDRGIQYF
TRBV5-1	TRBJ1-2	CASSPTVTGNYGYTF
TRBV7-8	TRBJ2-3	CASSLGPSDTQYF
TRBV12-3/TRBV12-4	TRBJ1-2	CASSLRTGSYGYTF
TRBV20-1	TRBJ1-2	CSARDQGRGGYGYTF
TRBV4-1	TRBJ1-5	CASSVVGGGQPQHF
TRBV5-1	TRBJ1-1	CASVPSENTEAFF
TRBV12-3/TRBV12-4	TRBJ2-1	CASSRDLYYNEQFF
TRBV5-5	TRBJ2-2	CASSFRTGLDTGELFF
TRBV6-9	TRBJ1-5	CASSPIRTQGASNQPQHF
TRBV30	TRBJ2-5	CAWGGRPQETQYF
TRBV6-6	TRBJ2-5	CASTQTGPSGQETQYF
TRBV5-1	TRBJ2-3	CASSLPAGILAGTDTQYF
TRBV6-2/TRBV6-3	TRBJ2-1	CASSYYPRGISSSYNEQFF
TRBV24-1	TRBJ2-3	CATSEPGQSADTQYF
TRBV5-1	TRBJ1-5	CASSLGQTDQPQHF
TRBV4-1	TRBJ1-2	CASSQQGGNYGYTF
TRBV7-6	TRBJ2-1	CASSLVWGDEQFF
TRBV3-1	TRBJ2-1	CASSQGSTRDEQFF
TRBV6-6	TRBJ1-6	CASQGGVGNSPLHF
TRBV5-5	TRBJ2-6	CASSLLHSEANVLTF
TRBV6-5	TRBJ2-5	CASRWVGGQETQYF
TRBV6-2/TRBV6-3	TRBJ2-7	CASSTRPDEQYF
TRBV4-2	TRBJ2-2	CASSHDRNTGELFF
TRBV7-2	TRBJ1-2	CATQGEGKGPYGYTF
TRBV18	NA	CASSPREGHEQYF
TRBV7-9	TRBJ2-1	CAGSRRLAGARSYNEQFF
TRBV5-1	TRBJ2-4	CASSPSVLAKNIQYF
TRBV7-2	TRBJ2-3	CACSSGLSTDTQYF
TRBV21-1	TRBJ2-1	CASSKEEEGCAGSQNNEQFF
TRBV9	TRBJ2-5	CASSVEAGGVEETQYF
TRBV6-2/TRBV6-3	TRBJ2-7	CASADGVYEQYF
TRBV7-2	TRBJ2-1	CASSLDSQPGNEQFF
TRBV6-1	TRBJ1-1	CASSAKGAMNTEAFF
TRBV5-1	TRBJ1-4	CASSIGPPREKLFF
TRBV9	TRBJ2-5	CASSRNRDSLGTQYF
TRBV7-8	TRBJ1-1	CASSPGPKQATEAFF
TRBV27	NA	CASSSGGVYRDTGAFF
TRBV3-1	TRBJ2-2	CASSQEWAGITGELFF
TRBV9	NA	CASSSPGVGSEQYF